The next 4 T cell receptor beta chains were all read from a single sample in a study of shared clonotypes between healthy human individuals. CD45RO-negative, CCR7-positively selected cells formed the naive CD8 fraction, excluding terminally differentiated effector memory CD45RA+ cells. Repertoires were generated with immunoSEQ multiplex PCR, while TCRdb's copy carries only in-frame clones and drops some. The table shows about 2,100,000 clones, with about 92% occurring only once. The material sequenced was naive CD8+ T cells from PBMCs. All receptors derive from a man younger than 30 in good health. Some clones in this sample may be carry-over from other donors' samples.

The chain is built from TRBV28 and TRBJ1-5, with D perhaps matching TRBD1 (5 bases). The V and J ends lost 5 bases and 2 bases respectively, with 13 bases between them. The CDR3 is 15 amino acids. Germline V gene lookup returns CDR1 MDHEN and CDR2 SYDVKM. The CDR3 DNA reads as TGTGCCAGCAGTATGATCCAGGGAGGCAATCAGCCCCAGCATTTT. This sequence encodes CASSMIQGGNQPQHF.

The table lists this clone with a count of one. The chain employs TRBV6-6 and TRBJ2-7, with D unresolved. The CDR3 is 15 residues long. Germline V lookup: CDR1 MNHNY, CDR2 SVGAGI (reference sequence). V was shortened by 2 bases and J by 1 base, with 12 bases between the two germline ends. This CDR3 is CASSYGSYGSYEQYF. The CDR3 nucleotides are TGTGCCAGCAGTTACGGCTCTTACGGATCCTACGAGCAGTACTTC.

This sequence joins TRBV15 and TRBJ2-1; TRBD2 aligns across 9 bases. Germline-derived CDR1 and CDR2 are LNHNV and YYDKDF (reference sequence). The CDR3 extends over 16 amino acids. V was pared by 4 bases and J by 5 bases, with 9 bases of the junction left unmatched. As DNA, the CDR3 is TGTGCCACCAGCATCCCACAGGGACTAGCCGACAATGAGCAGTTCTTC. Protein: CATSIPQGLADNEQFF.

This clone was found once. The chain uses TRBV28 and TRBJ2-2; 9 bases match TRBD2. After removal of 5 bases from V and 5 bases from J, the junction contained 6 bases not matched to a gene. CDR1 is MDHEN, CDR2 SYDVKM, per germline. The CDR3 is 15 amino acids. Here the CDR3 reads CASSPFLAGTGELFF. CDR3 coding DNA: TGTGCCAGCAGTCCCTTCCTAGCGGGAACCGGGGAGCTGTTTTTT.